This T cell receptor beta chain was sequenced for a study of cytotoxic CD8 clonotypes in ibrutinib-treated CLL (dated by TCRdb to about 2021). For the study in its entirety: The cohort included about 15 treatment-naive and ten to eleven relapsed/refractory patients; 17 were IGHV unmutated. Responses were partial in roughly 25 patients and complete in 2; after median approximately 67 months follow-up, 14 stayed in remission and roughly twelve progressed. Response samples were obtained after a median of 12 months of treatment, with a range of roughly 6 to 40 months. Samples averaged 255,043 productive templates and more than 85,000 productive rearrangements. Longitudinal samples were available for about 30% of the roughly 86 trial participants. Cryopreserved peripheral blood mononuclear cells were collected before treatment, at response, and at either disease progression or sustained remission. Every sample from remission and from progressive disease was obtained while the patients were still on ibrutinib. What the study reported, not specific to this receptor: Baseline clonality exceeded that of age-matched healthy donors and correlated strongly with circulating CD8+ T-cell counts. Sustained-remission and progressing patients did not have matched sampling times, and lymph node repertoires were not examined. An increase in clonality was observed at ibrutinib response, with clonality remaining stable during sustained remission and falling back toward baseline at progression. Public clonotypes were rare and either shrank or stayed stable during treatment, and the rise in clonality at ibrutinib response reflected expansion of private clonotypes.

The CDR3 runs 14 residues from the cysteine to the phenylalanine. Only the CDR3 region is kept as DNA, spanning 42 bases read in frame from base 1. Relative to germline, V is missing 5 bases and J is missing 4 bases, with 6 bases of the junction outside any gene match. The germline V gene (reference sequence) sets CDR1 to LNHDA and CDR2 to SQIVND. For TCR beta library preparation, 1.5 to 2.5 micrograms of genomic DNA were extracted from the cryopreserved PBMCs. Longitudinal blood samples from CLL patients on ibrutinib monotherapy were analyzed using high-throughput TCR beta sequencing. The patients were enrolled in a single-center, open-label phase 2 trial of ibrutinib monotherapy. A remark on this clone: Its antigen is unknown. Base-call qualities are not available, and no considerably larger clone is one nucleotide away.

Each clonotype received, on average, around 10x coverage in deep resolution sequencing performed on a MiSeq, where the target depth lay between 1 in 1 million and 1 in 200,000 T cells. The immunoSEQ hsTCRB Kit was used to generate TCR beta libraries. In the authors' own workflow: Data were analyzed with ImmunoSEQ Data Assistant and ImmunoSEQ Analyzer, with V, D and J genes assigned per IMGT definitions. Clonality was computed as one minus normalized Shannon entropy of productive rearrangement frequencies, ranging from 0 to 1. Only overrepresented clonotypes making up at least 0.05% of the repertoire of each patient were included in the public clonotype analysis. Some 13 age-matched healthy donor repertoires from immuneACCESS were used as controls for clonality. As stored in TCRdb, this immuneACCESS dataset retains in-frame rearrangements with V and J assigned. A fraction of the clones does not appear; measured against another copy, unresolved V genes explain less than half of the discrepancy, and the remainder lacks a known reason. The DNA gave D and trimming, while V, J and clone size come from that table. The sample table contains approximately 320,000 clones; only one count was recorded for over 55% of them. Of the sample, about 6.7% falls within the top ten clones.

The source of this sequence is a human donor with chronic lymphocytic leukemia. The chain is encoded by TRBV19 joined to TRBJ2-7; TRBD2 agrees with 9 junctional bases. Specimen: PBMCs, collected after 36 months of ibrutinib treatment. The DNA sequence is given as TGTGCCAGTAGTCCCCAGCGGGAGGTTTACGAGCAGTACTTC. This yields the protein CASSPQREVYEQYF.